Here is one T cell receptor (beta chain) with its context. Its specificity is not known. Some clones are missing from TCRdb's copy, which holds only in-frame ones; the method was immunoSEQ multiplex PCR. The data hold about 32,000 clones, with about 70% observed a single time. The sample is drawn from a study of cytotoxic CD8 clonotypes in ibrutinib-treated CLL. Study information: Patients attained about 25 partial and 2 complete responses; at median around 63 months, around 15 remained remitted while approximately 12 progressed. Study results and caveats: Clonality climbed at ibrutinib response, then dropped toward baseline at progression.

This CDR3 is 14 amino acids long. Germline V gives CDR1 LGHNA, CDR2 YNFKEQ. J was trimmed by 6 bases and V by 0 bases; bases with no gene match: 2. This specimen was PBMCs, taken at disease progression, from a patient treated with ibrutinib. The origin of this receptor is a human donor with chronic lymphocytic leukemia. The rearrangement joins TRBV4-2 to TRBJ2-3; the match to TRBD2 covers 8 bases. As DNA, the CDR3 is TGTGCCAGCAGCCAAGATCCGGGGGGGGATACGCAGTATTTT. This encodes CASSQDPGGDTQYF.